The T cell receptor (beta chain) under discussion was sequenced for a study of cytomegalovirus exposure and HLA in healthy donors. Both 60 Vbeta primers and 13 Jbeta primers went into the PCR. The assay was immunoSEQ multiplex PCR, and TCRdb's table has in-frame clones only and misses some. The top ten hold 0.098% of the sample, which has nearly 200,000 clones, about 79% seen once. This CDR3 is built from 14 residues. The germline CDR1 and CDR2 sequences are MNHNS and SASEGT. Trimming pared 0 bases from V and 0 bases from J, leaving 5 bases between. Material for sequencing was PBMCs. The sequence came from a boy younger than 10 in good health and CMV-seronegative. The chain carries TRBV6-1 and TRBJ1-2; D is unclear. The CDR3 sequence is CASSEATPNYGYTF. CDR3 in DNA: TGTGCCAGCAGTGAAGCGACACCTAACTATGGCTACACCTTC.